Each of the 13 T cell receptor beta chains below was sequenced from the same sample in a study of cytomegalovirus exposure and HLA in healthy donors. PCR employed 60 Vbeta and 13 Jbeta primers. Produced via immunoSEQ multiplex PCR; TCRdb's table is partial and in-frame only. This sample carries 110,000 to 150,000 clones, under 80% of them seen once, and the ten largest clones take 8.8%. Sequencing was performed on PBMCs. The receptor source for this set is a woman between 45 and 65 years old in good health and CMV-seropositive.

V and J are TRBV7-2 and TRBJ1-6, with 7 bases matching TRBD1. This CDR3 has 14 residues. V dropped 7 bases and J dropped 3; count of bases not matched to a gene: 3. The germline V gene encodes CDR1 SGHTA and CDR2 FQGNSA. The CDR3 reads CASTGDSYNSPLHF. The CDR3 bases are TGTGCCAGCACCGGGGACAGCTATAATTCACCCCTCCACTTT. The variable domain in full, with the rest retrieved from reference TRBV7-2 and TRBJ1-6, is GAGVSQSPSNKVTEKGKDVELRCDPISGHTALYWYRQSLGQGLEFLIYFQGNSAPDKSGLPSDRFSAERTGGSVSTLTIQRTQQEDSAVYLCASTGDSYNSPLHFGNGTRLTVT.

This clone appeared a single time. V is TRBV20-1 and J is TRBJ2-7, with a tentative D call TRBD2 (6 bases). This CDR3 has 11 amino acids. The germline V gene encodes CDR1 DFQATT and CDR2 SNEGSKA (reference sequence). Trimming stripped 7 bases from V and 2 bases from J, with 9 bases between. CDR3 amino acids: CSGGGAYEQYF. The CDR3 DNA sequence: TGCAGTGGAGGAGGGGCCTACGAGCAGTACTTC.

Regarding this clone: Other DNA sequences in this specimen translate into the identical CDR3. The chain has TRBV7-2 and TRBJ2-5, with TRBD2 matching over 7 bases. After removal of 3 bases from V and 4 bases from J, the junction contained 2 bases not matched to a gene. Germline loops: CDR1 SGHTA, CDR2 FQGNSA. The CDR3 covers 13 residues. CDR3 sequence (DNA): TGTGCCAGCAGCTTTACGGGAGGAGAGACCCAGTACTTC. Amino acid sequence: CASSFTGGETQYF.

This chain links TRBV6-1 with TRBJ1-6, with unresolved D. The CDR3 runs to 17 residues. V lost 2 bases to trimming and J lost 2 bases, with 13 bases between them. From germline, CDR1 is MNHNS and CDR2 SASEGT. Here the CDR3 DNA reads TGTGCCAGCAGTGAAAACCCGAGCACAGCCTATAATTCACCCCTCCACTTT. It translates to CASSENPSTAYNSPLHF.

This clone was observed a few times. The CDR3 region has the DNA TGCGCCAGCAGCTCACCGGGACAGGGTACCTACGAGCAGTACTTC. Protein product: CASSSPGQGTYEQYF. V and J are TRBV4-1 and TRBJ2-7, with 9 positions matching TRBD1. Germline V gene data show CDR1 as MGHRA and CDR2 as YSYEKL. The CDR3 length is 15 residues. V was pared by 5 bases and J by 2 bases, with 7 bases of the junction left unmatched.

The chain has TRBV28 and TRBJ1-5; 7 positions match TRBD1. Looked up from germline, CDR1 is MDHEN and CDR2 is SYDVKM. Losses at the gene ends were 5 bases for V and 4 bases for J; bases not matched to a gene: 5. CDR3 length equals 14 residues. The DNA of the CDR3 is TGTGCCAGCAGTACAGGGGCGGGGAATCAGCCCCAGCATTTT. It codes for CASSTGAGNQPQHF.

The rearrangement uses TRBV5-8 and TRBJ1-5; D may be TRBD1 (6 bases). Trimming removed 0 bases from V and 7 bases from J, with 17 bases in between. The CDR3 is made up of 16 amino acids. Germline lookup yields CDR1 SGHTS and CDR2 YDEGEE. CDR3 in DNA: TGTGCCAGCAGCTTGGAAGAACAGGGAGCGGAGCAGCCCCAGCATTTT. As protein: CASSLEEQGAEQPQHF.

The V gene is TRBV9, the J gene TRBJ2-1; tentatively, D is TRBD1 (6 bases). Germline CDR1 SGDLS, CDR2 YYNGEE. Between the trimmed V and J ends, which lost 0 bases and 5 bases, there was a span of 21 bases. This CDR3 comprises 18 residues. CDR3: CASSVASSGTGWNNEQFF. The CDR3 DNA sequence: TGTGCCAGCAGCGTAGCTAGTTCGGGCACAGGGTGGAACAATGAGCAGTTCTTC.

This chain connects TRBV30 to TRBJ2-5, with D possibly being TRBD2 (5 bases). Deletions cut 1 base from V and 11 bases from J, with 11 bases between. The CDR3 totals 11 residues. CDR1 and CDR2 (germline): GTSNPN, SVGIG (reference sequence). DNA for the CDR3: TGTGCCTGGAGTGGGGGTGGGGAGCAGTACTTC. This translates into CAWSGGGEQYF.

The V call is TRBV9, the J call TRBJ1-2; unclear D gene. The V and J ends lost 0 bases and 7 bases respectively, with 10 bases between them. Germline V lookup: CDR1 SGDLS, CDR2 YYNGEE. This CDR3 is built from 13 residues. The CDR3 sequence is CASSVDSFRGYTF. For the CDR3, the DNA is TGTGCCAGCAGCGTAGACAGTTTCCGTGGCTACACCTTC.

The rearrangement links TRBV10-2 to TRBJ2-5, with a weak D call TRBD1 (6 bases). The ends were cut back, 3 bases at V and 4 bases at J, with 21 bases in the middle. The CDR3 covers 17 residues. In germline, CDR1 is WSHSY, CDR2 SAAADI. The DNA for the CDR3 is TGCGCCAGCAGTGACCTCCAGGGGCCCAAGCAGCGAGAGACCCAGTACTTC. Amino acids: CASSDLQGPKQRETQYF.

This chain uses TRBV27 with TRBJ2-3; D unclear. Germline values: CDR1 MNHEY, CDR2 SMNVEV (reference sequence). Trimming took off 1 base at V and 2 bases at J, with 4 bases between the two ends. The CDR3 is made up of 13 amino acids. CDR3 coding DNA: TGTGCCAGCAGTTTATTGTACACAGATACGCAGTATTTT. The encoded protein is CASSLLYTDTQYF.

V gene TRBV28 combines with J gene TRBJ1-2; weak D call: TRBD1 (6 bases). The CDR3 extends over 14 amino acids. Germline values: CDR1 MDHEN, CDR2 SYDVKM. V lost 4 bases and J 7 bases, leaving 16 bases between the germline ends. CDR3 sequence: CASSSQGTLGGYTF. The CDR3 bases are TGTGCCAGCAGTTCACAGGGTACGTTAGGTGGCTACACCTTC.